The 20 T cell receptor beta chains presented below share a single source sample, sequenced in a study of human T cells and chemical hapten exposure. Indicated time point: pre-sensitization, week 0. The treatment here: therapeutic diphenylcyclopropenone sensitization with weekly scalp DPC. TCRdb independently ran MiXCR on the RACE reads; one entry per CDR3 protein. The table lists about 90,000 distinct CDR3 sequences, over 6.5% of them singletons. This material consisted of whole blood, taken in connection with sensitization to the hapten diphenylcyclopropenone (DPC). The receptors here all came from a man aged 35 to 55 with alopecia areata. Some clones in this sample may be carry-over from other donors' samples.

This clonotype showed up just a few times. V is TRBV7-2 and J is TRBJ2-3; 8 bases are shared with TRBD2. The ends lost 4 bases at V and 1 base at J; junction bases unmatched: 16. This CDR3 comprises 19 residues. The germline V gene encodes CDR1 SGHTA and CDR2 FQGNSA. CDR3 nucleotides: TGTGCCAGCAGCTCACCCAGGAGCGGGAGTGGTTGGGGCACAGATACGCAGTATTTT. Its protein is CASSSPRSGSGWGTDTQYF. The full variable domain, rest sourced from reference TRBV7-2 and TRBJ2-3, is GAGVSQSPSNKVTEKGKDVELRCDPISGHTALYWYRQSLGQGLEFLIYFQGNSAPDKSGLPSDRFSAERTGGSVSTLTIQRTQQEDSAVYLCASSSPRSGSGWGTDTQYFGPGTRLTVL.

This clonotype was detected many times. This rearrangement joins TRBV6-5 to TRBJ2-5; 7 bases align to TRBD2. The CDR3 has 16 residues. The V segment lost 0 bases and the J segment 2 bases; nucleotides outside the gene matches: 6. The germline V gene has CDR1 MNHEY and CDR2 SVGAGI. CDR3 amino acids: CASSYSGLADQETQYF. DNA for the CDR3: TGTGCCAGCAGTTACTCGGGGCTAGCGGATCAAGAGACCCAGTACTTC.

This clonotype was detected many times. In DNA form, the CDR3 reads TGTGCCAGCAGCGCCGGGTCCATGCAGTTCTTC. This sequence encodes CASSAGSMQFF. The chain uses TRBV7-9 and TRBJ2-1; D not resolved. This CDR3 contains 11 residues. Germline lookup yields CDR1 SEHNR and CDR2 FQNEAQ (reference sequence). V was shortened by 5 bases and J by 12 bases, with 11 bases between the two germline ends.

This clonotype was detected a few times. The chain combines TRBV5-5 with TRBJ1-4, with D perhaps TRBD1 (5 bases). The germline V and J ends were trimmed by 5 bases and 3 bases, with 14 bases remaining between them. Germline CDR1 SGHKS, CDR2 YYEKEE (reference sequence). CDR3 length equals 15 residues. The CDR3 DNA is TGTGCCAGCAGTTCTCAGGGTGGTGCTAATGAAAAACTGTTTTTT. It codes for CASSSQGGANEKLFF.

The chain's CDR3 is CATSDRDRVAGELFF. CDR3 DNA sequence: TGTGCCACCAGTGACCGGGACAGGGTGGCGGGGGAGCTGTTTTTT. The rearrangement uses TRBV24-1 and TRBJ2-2; 9 bases agree with TRBD1. Germline V gene sequence: CDR1 KGHDR, CDR2 SFDVKD. Trimming took 4 bases from V and 8 from J; bases not matched to a gene: 7. This CDR3 has 15 residues.

The rearrangement uses TRBV18 and TRBJ2-5; no reliable D call. This CDR3 region has 14 residues. CDR1 and CDR2 from the germline V gene are KGHSH and LQKENI. Trimming took 3 bases from V and 1 from J, leaving 9 bases between them. DNA of the CDR3: TGTGCCAGCTCACCGGCCACCCTCCAAGAGACCCAGTACTTC. Amino acids: CASSPATLQETQYF. Full variable domain (missing parts from reference TRBV18 and TRBJ2-5): NAGVMQNPRHLVRRRGQEARLRCSPMKGHSHVYWYRQLPEEGLKFMVYLQKENIIDESGMPKERFSAEFPKEGPSILRIQQVVRGDSAAYFCASSPATLQETQYFGPGTRLLVL.

This clonotype was detected many times. The chain joins TRBV29-1 to TRBJ2-1; possible D gene TRBD1, 7 bases. Germline V lookup: CDR1 SQVTM, CDR2 ANQGSEA. The CDR3 extends over 12 amino acids. Trimming took 3 bases from V and 8 from J, leaving 11 bases between them. The DNA for the CDR3 is TGCAGCGTTGATGGCAGGGGGGATGAGCAGTTCTTC. Protein sequence: CSVDGRGDEQFF.

The chain couples TRBV29-1 to TRBJ1-1; D unresolved. The germline V gene has CDR1 SQVTM and CDR2 ANQGSEA. The CDR3 consists of 16 residues. Trimming took 4 bases from V and 1 from J, leaving 19 bases between them. CDR3 sequence: CSVGDTREWENTEAFF. CDR3 coding DNA: TGCAGCGTTGGAGATACCCGAGAGTGGGAGAACACTGAAGCTTTCTTT. The full variable domain, completed using reference TRBV29-1 and TRBJ1-1, is SAVISQKPSRDICQRGTSLTIQCQVDSQVTMMFWYRQQPGQSLTLIATANQGSEATYESGFVIDKFPISRPNLTFSTLTVSNMSPEDSSIYLCSVGDTREWENTEAFFGQGTRLTVV.

This clonotype was seen a handful of times. V is TRBV5-1 and J is TRBJ1-5; 8 nucleotides align to TRBD1. The V gene's germline CDR1 is SGHRS and CDR2 YFSETQ. V lost 1 base and J lost 4; bases outside the gene matches: 4. This CDR3 is built from 15 residues. CDR3 amino acids: CASSLQGADNQPQHF. CDR3 coding DNA: TGCGCCAGCAGCTTGCAGGGGGCTGATAATCAGCCCCAGCATTTT.

This clonotype was picked up a small number of times. This chain joins TRBV19 and TRBJ2-3, with TRBD2 as a possible D gene (6 bases). Germline CDR1 and CDR2: LNHDA and SQIVND (reference sequence). The CDR3 consists of 14 residues. Trimming took off 5 bases at V and 11 bases at J, with 20 bases between the two ends. CDR3 protein: CASSPGGAGLMQYF. CDR3 in DNA: TGTGCCAGTAGTCCCGGAGGGGCAGGGTTGATGCAGTATTTT.

This clonotype was recorded a few times. This chain joins TRBV20-1 and TRBJ2-2; 7 bases line up with TRBD2. This CDR3 has 17 amino acids. After removal of 5 bases from V and 4 bases from J, the junction contained 16 bases not matched to a gene. CDR1 is DFQATT and CDR2 is SNEGSKA in the germline V gene (reference sequence). This chain's CDR3 is CSAPEGRRETGTGELFF. The CDR3 region has the DNA TGCAGTGCTCCCGAGGGGCGGCGGGAGACGGGCACCGGGGAGCTGTTTTTT.

This clonotype was seen repeatedly, ten times or more. V usage is TRBV11-2 and J usage is TRBJ1-1, with unresolved D. CDR1 and CDR2 (germline): SGHAT, FQNNGV. V was clipped by 8 bases and J by 8 bases, with 21 bases between them. CDR3 length: 14 amino acids. The CDR3 nucleotides read TGTGCCAGCGGATTGGGCCCCGTGAGTAAGGAAGCTTTCTTT. Its translation is CASGLGPVSKEAFF.

This clonotype was found many times. The chain combines TRBV20-1 with TRBJ2-5; TRBD1 matches at 8 bases. Germline loops: CDR1 DFQATT, CDR2 SNEGSKA (reference sequence). V lost 5 bases, J lost 3 bases, and 5 bases stayed unmatched. The CDR3 contains 13 residues. CDR3 bases: TGCAGTGCTGGGCAGGGGGCAAAAGAGACCCAGTACTTC. Encoded protein: CSAGQGAKETQYF.

This clonotype has at least ten counts. In DNA, the CDR3 is TGTGCCAGCAGCATGAAGTACAGGGGAAATTCACCCCTCCACTTT. Its protein is CASSMKYRGNSPLHF. The chain couples TRBV6-5 to TRBJ1-6; TRBD1 agrees at 7 bases. CDR3 length equals 15 residues. J gave up 7 bases and V 6 bases, and 9 bases lay outside the gene matches. Germline V gene lookup returns CDR1 MNHEY and CDR2 SVGAGI.

This clonotype has at least ten counts. The chain is built from TRBV7-9 and TRBJ1-1, with 8 bases aligning to TRBD1. From germline, CDR1 is SEHNR and CDR2 FQNEAQ (reference sequence). This CDR3 has 15 residues. With V trimmed by 5 bases and J by 5 bases, 10 bases remained unmatched. The CDR3 protein is CASSPRTGLGTEAFF. CDR3 sequence (DNA): TGTGCCAGCAGCCCTCGGACAGGGCTCGGGACTGAAGCTTTCTTT.

This clonotype turned up a few times. The chain links TRBV7-9 to TRBJ2-6, with 9 bases fitting TRBD1. Losses at the gene ends were 2 bases for V and 0 bases for J; bases not matched to a gene: 11. CDR3 length equals 20 residues. Per germline, CDR1 SEHNR and CDR2 FQNEAQ (reference sequence). Here the CDR3 DNA reads TGTGCCAGCAGCTTATTCCCGACAGGGGGACAAAGCTCTGGGGCCAACGTCCTGACTTTC. Protein product: CASSLFPTGGQSSGANVLTF.

There are many counts of this clonotype. The chain is built from TRBV12-3 or TRBV12-4 and TRBJ2-2; no reliable D call. Deletions cut 2 bases from V and 6 bases from J, with 7 bases between. The CDR3 is made up of 13 amino acids. CDR3 region: CASSLLLPGELFF. The CDR3, as DNA: TGTGCCAGCAGTTTACTTTTGCCCGGGGAGCTGTTTTTT.

This rearrangement joins TRBV12-3 or TRBV12-4 to TRBJ2-4; unclear D gene. This CDR3 spans 14 amino acids. V lost 4 bases and J 8 bases, leaving 15 bases between the germline ends. The CDR3 loop is CASSSSPGPHIQYF. In DNA, the CDR3 is TGTGCCAGCAGTTCTTCACCGGGTCCTCACATTCAGTACTTC.

This clonotype has ten or more counts. The rearrangement joins TRBV9 to TRBJ2-3; tentatively, D is TRBD2 (5 bases). The germline CDR1 and CDR2 sequences are SGDLS and YYNGEE. The CDR3 contains 14 residues. Deletions cut 3 bases from V and 2 bases from J, with 10 bases between. The CDR3 sequence is CASSAGLITDTQYF. CDR3 DNA: TGTGCCAGCAGCGCAGGACTTATCACAGATACGCAGTATTTT.

This clonotype was seen many times. The rearrangement links TRBV5-8 to TRBJ2-3; D unresolved. Trimming took 2 bases from V and 5 from J, leaving 3 bases between them. Looked up from germline, CDR1 is SGHTS and CDR2 is YDEGEE. CDR3 length equals 11 residues. The DNA of the CDR3 is TGTGCCAGCAGCTTAATAGATACGCAGTATTTT. Residues: CASSLIDTQYF.